This TCR beta chain was found in a study of blood T cell repertoires in COVID-19 (dated by TCRdb to between 2020 and 2021). The study in broad terms: Samples covering the acute and convalescent phases of COVID-19 were provided by collaborators in the United States, Italy and Spain. The prospective study material was composed of cDNA or gDNA derived from T cells, B-cell-depleted T cells, or PBMCs. Deeply sampled blood TCRbeta repertoires from subjects exposed to, actively infected with, or recovered from COVID-19 were included in the dataset. The repertoires were released in a freely available public database intended as a resource for research on the immune response to SARS-CoV-2. The samples were drawn from two sources: the first 160 participants of the ongoing ImmuneRACE study, and 1,000 to 1,500 subjects contributed by 6 global collaborators. A de-identified subject ID, COVID-19 status, age in years and sex were almost always included in the sample metadata. Where available, HLA class I and class II types were taken from metadata supplied by the sample provider and were not determined by assay-based typing.

With respect to this clone: No cognate antigen has been identified for it. The input lacks base qualities; no much larger clone sits a single base away.

What the research found in general, with its limitations: Clinical and demographic metadata were provided uncurated, with the amount varying by source and participant.

CDR1 and CDR2, per the germline V gene (reference sequence), are LNHDA and SQIVND. Taken from cysteine to phenylalanine, the CDR3 has 15 residues. The DNA shown is the 45-base CDR3, in frame from base 1. V has 7 bases trimmed and J has 5 bases trimmed; junction bases matching no gene number 9. Each collaborating institution followed its own protocols to collect whole blood in K2EDTA tubes. For TCRbeta analysis, collaborators shipped samples in one of three forms: frozen whole blood, isolated PBMCs, or DNA extracted from either of those sample types. TCRbeta CDR3 regions were amplified from genomic DNA by means of the immunoSEQ Assay, a bias-controlled multiplex PCR. The paper's processing steps were these. Within the assay, amplification of reference gene primers was used to estimate how many nucleated cells each sample contained. To quantify the absolute abundance of each unique TCRbeta CDR3 rearrangement, sequence reads were collapsed and filtered. For each sample, productive Simpson clonality was calculated as the square root of Simpson's diversity index across productive rearrangements. TCRdb stores this immuneACCESS table with in-frame sequences only. Part of the clones is absent; in the studies checked, under half of the shortfall reflects unresolved V genes, and no reason is known for the rest. The V and J calls and clone size are taken from that table; D and trimming were inferred from the DNA. In this sample the table shows some 42,000 clones, roughly 81% of which occur a single time. Together, the top ten hold roughly 28% of the sample.

The receptor was derived from a woman in her seventies with acute or convalescent COVID-19. The sequenced material came from peripheral blood. The rearranged chain carries TRBV19 and TRBJ1-2, with 11 bases matching TRBD1. For the CDR3, the sequence is CASISRDRGIYGYTF. Here is the DNA: TGTGCCAGTATCAGCCGGGACAGGGGGATTTATGGCTACACCTTC.